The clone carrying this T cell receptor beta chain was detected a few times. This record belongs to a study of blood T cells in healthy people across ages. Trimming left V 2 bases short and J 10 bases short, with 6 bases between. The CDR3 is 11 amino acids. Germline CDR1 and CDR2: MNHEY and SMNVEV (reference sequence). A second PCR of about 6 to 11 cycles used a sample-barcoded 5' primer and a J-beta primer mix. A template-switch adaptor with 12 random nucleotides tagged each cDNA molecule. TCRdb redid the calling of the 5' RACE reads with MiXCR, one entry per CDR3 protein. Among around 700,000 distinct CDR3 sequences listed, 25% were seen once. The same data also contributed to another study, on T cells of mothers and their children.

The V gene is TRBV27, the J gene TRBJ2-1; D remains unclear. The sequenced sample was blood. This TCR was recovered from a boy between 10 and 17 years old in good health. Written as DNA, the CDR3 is TGTGCCAGCAGTTTAATGGAAGAGCAGTTCTTC. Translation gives CASSLMEEQFF.